The clone carrying this T cell receptor (beta chain) has just a few counts. The data are from a study of T-cell reconstitution after alpha-beta-depleted transplantation in children. Researchers prepared the TCRbeta library using unique molecular identifiers, the study reports. In TCRdb, the PCR reads were re-called with MiXCR into one record per CDR3 protein. This sample has a few hundred thousand distinct CDR3 sequences; more than 9% occur once, and the top ten carry roughly a tenth. V lost 6 bases and J lost 7, with 13 bases in between. Germline loops: CDR1 SNHLY, CDR2 FYNNEI. The CDR3 is 13 amino acids.

The receptor's source is a human donor who donated a stem cell graft to a child with SCID. Sequences were derived from PBMCs from the stem cell graft donor, sampled from the stem cell graft. This chain uses TRBV2 with TRBJ2-1; D possibly matches TRBD1 or TRBD2 (5 bases each). The chain's CDR3 is CASRGTKLNEQFF. The CDR3 bases are TGTGCCAGCAGGGGGACCAAACTTAATGAGCAGTTCTTC.